What follows are 13 T cell receptor beta chains derived from one specimen sequenced in a study of sequential checkpoint blockade in melanoma. Method: immunoSEQ multiplex PCR; TCRdb's copy keeps in-frame clones and lacks some. The sample lists about 6,100 clones, approximately 26% seen once, with over 8% in the top ten. Treatment defined: randomized to nivolumab then ipilimumab (arm A) or the reverse (arm B). The input for sequencing was tumor tissue (inferred from file names), taken from a patient given nivolumab and ipilimumab in sequence. The source is a human donor with melanoma.

This clone ranks as medium-sized (0.01 to 0.1%). Here the CDR3 DNA reads TGTGCCAGCAGCGCGTACAAACAGGGGGCGCAGGGCTACACCTTC. Translation: CASSAYKQGAQGYTF. The J gene is TRBJ1-2, the V gene TRBV11-3; 9 positions match TRBD1. From germline, CDR1 is SGHNT and CDR2 YENEEA. V shed 5 bases, J shed 8 bases, and the junction held 12 bases outside the gene matches. The CDR3 is made up of 15 amino acids.

This clone was counted ten times or more. For the CDR3, the DNA is TGTGCCAGCAGCTTCCTCCCTAGCGGAAATGAGCAGTTCTTC. It translates to CASSFLPSGNEQFF. The V and J genes are TRBV11-3 and TRBJ2-1; 7 nucleotides match TRBD2. CDR3 size: 14 residues. CDR1 and CDR2 from the germline V gene are SGHNT and YENEEA. V gave up 3 bases and J gave up 7 bases; unmatched junction bases: 6.

This clone was observed a few times. The chain has TRBV12-5 and TRBJ2-2, with a weak D call TRBD2 (5 bases). The V gene's germline CDR1 is LGHNT and CDR2 FRNRAP. The CDR3 is made up of 12 amino acids. CDR3 in DNA: TGTGCCAGCACCTCCGGGGCCGGGGAGCTGTTTTTT. Protein product: CASTSGAGELFF.

Sample share makes this clone medium-sized (0.01 to 0.1%). This chain links TRBV11-3 with TRBJ1-1; D remains ambiguous. CDR3 size: 14 residues. The ends were cut back, 5 bases at V and 0 bases at J, with 10 bases in the middle. CDR1 is SGHNT, CDR2 YENEEA, per germline. The CDR3 DNA is TGTGCCAGCAGCCCGACGGTCATGAACACTGAAGCTTTCTTT. Encoded protein: CASSPTVMNTEAFF.

This rearrangement joins TRBV5-1 to TRBJ1-4; D ambiguous. The CDR3 loop spans 14 amino acids. Trimming removed 2 bases from V and 0 bases from J, with 5 bases in between. CDR1 is SGHRS and CDR2 is YFSETQ in the germline V gene. The CDR3, as DNA: TGCGCCAGCAGCTTCCTAGCAACTAATGAAAAACTGTTTTTT. Its protein is CASSFLATNEKLFF.

This clone appeared a few times. V is TRBV23-1 and J is TRBJ1-2; the D is unclear. TRBV23-1 qualifies as an ORF whose function is uncertain. Trimming took 6 bases from V and 1 from J, leaving 15 bases between them. The CDR3 contains 15 residues. The CDR3 DNA reads as TGCGCCAGCAGCCAAGGTCGGGAAGATAACTATGGCTACACCTTC. It codes for CASSQGREDNYGYTF.

This clone was seen just once. The DNA for the CDR3 is TGCAGCGTTGAAGACCGGACAGGGGGGGCATACAATGAGCAGTTCTTC. Translating it yields CSVEDRTGGAYNEQFF. This sequence joins TRBV29-1 and TRBJ2-1; 10 bases line up with TRBD1. The V segment lost 0 bases and the J segment 4 bases; nucleotides outside the gene matches: 6. CDR3 length equals 16 residues. Germline CDR1 reads SQVTM; CDR2 reads ANQGSEA.

This clone was detected a few times. This chain uses TRBV28 with TRBJ1-4, with a tentative D call TRBD1 (5 bases). The germline V gene has CDR1 MDHEN and CDR2 SYDVKM. This CDR3 contains 14 residues. Trimming removed 2 bases at V and 10 bases at J, with 14 bases between. This chain's CDR3 is CASSLEGMAGKLFF. DNA for the CDR3: TGTGCCAGCAGTTTAGAGGGGATGGCAGGAAAACTGTTTTTT.

This clone counts as medium-sized. The chain is built from TRBV11-3 and TRBJ1-1; D might be TRBD1 (5 bases). This CDR3 spans 14 amino acids. Germline V gene sequence: CDR1 SGHNT, CDR2 YENEEA. The V end lost 5 bases, the J end lost 6 bases, and 16 bases lay between the germline ends. This CDR3 is CASSPVPGEAEAFF. CDR3 nucleotides: TGTGCCAGCAGCCCGGTCCCGGGGGAGGCTGAAGCTTTCTTT.

Here the CDR3 reads CASSQPSSSGGLSTDTQYF. CDR3 coding DNA: TGCGCCAGCAGCCAACCTTCCTCCAGTGGGGGCCTCAGCACAGATACGCAGTATTTT. The chain uses TRBV4-1 and TRBJ2-3; tentatively, D is TRBD1 (6 bases). Trimming took 2 bases from V and 0 from J, leaving 21 bases between them. The germline gives CDR1 MGHRA, CDR2 YSYEKL. CDR3 length: 19 amino acids.

This chain links TRBV10-2 with TRBJ2-3; no reliable D call. CDR3 length equals 16 residues. Trimming took off 3 bases at V and 2 bases at J, with 15 bases between the two ends. Germline V gene data show CDR1 as WSHSY and CDR2 as SAAADI. The CDR3 spells CASSDSLGAYTDTQYF. CDR3 nucleotides: TGCGCCAGCAGTGACTCCCTAGGCGCCTACACAGATACGCAGTATTTT.

J is TRBJ2-3 and V is TRBV5-1; D gene ambiguous. The CDR3 has 15 amino acids. V was pared by 0 bases and J by 0 bases, with 8 bases between. The germline V gene encodes CDR1 SGHRS and CDR2 YFSETQ. DNA for the CDR3: TGCGCCAGCAGCTTGGGAGAGGTTAGCACAGATACGCAGTATTTT. This gives the protein CASSLGEVSTDTQYF.

This clone appeared a few times. The chain recombines TRBV6-8 with TRBJ1-5, with 9 bases identical to TRBD1. The CDR3 sequence is 13 residues long. Germline V CDR1 and CDR2: MNHGY, SAAAGT. With V trimmed by 6 bases and J by 4 bases, 1 base remained unmatched. The CDR3 nucleotides read TGTGCCAGCAGACAGGGGGCTAATCAGCCCCAGCATTTT. It encodes CASRQGANQPQHF.